One and the same sample provided the 28 T cell receptor beta chains below, sequenced in a study of glioma-infiltrating T cells. TCR alpha and beta CDR3 regions were amplified from RNA using iRepertoire nested multiplex PCR. Each CDR3 protein is one row after TCRdb ran MiXCR on the multiplex PCR reads. The sample lists roughly 190,000 distinct CDR3 sequences; approximately 30% were seen once. Sequenced material: glioma tissue, nonneoplastic brain tissue, or PBMCs (not recorded which). These receptors were collected from a human donor with low-grade glioma or glioblastoma, undergoing nonglioma brain surgery, or in good health (not recorded which).

This clonotype was seen ten or more times. The chain joins TRBV7-9 to TRBJ2-1; weak D call: TRBD2 (6 bases). V was clipped by 5 bases and J by 0 bases, with 11 bases between them. The CDR3 runs 15 residues. Looked up from germline, CDR1 is SEHNR and CDR2 is FQNEAQ (reference sequence). CDR3 loop: CASSRDSYSYNEQFF. For the CDR3, the DNA is TGTGCCAGCAGCCGGGACTCCTACTCCTACAATGAGCAGTTCTTC.

This clonotype appeared a single time. A much larger clone differs from this one at a single base, so this may be a read error. The V gene is TRBV10-2, the J gene TRBJ2-1, with a possible D match to TRBD1 (6 bases). The CDR3 covers 11 residues. Per the germline V gene, CDR1 is WSHSY and CDR2 is SAAADI. Deletions cut 6 bases from V and 16 bases from J, with 16 bases between. CDR3 sequence: CASSTTGLIFF. CDR3 nucleotide sequence: TGCGCCAGCAGCACCACAGGGCTAATTTTCTTC.

This clonotype occurred many times. This sequence joins TRBV15 and TRBJ2-7, with TRBD2 matching 9 bases. Germline V gene lookup returns CDR1 LNHNV and CDR2 YYDKDF (reference sequence). The CDR3 runs 15 residues. Trimming at V came to 0 bases and at J to 3 bases, leaving 3 bases not matched to a gene. The CDR3 is CATSREASGIYEQYF. The CDR3 DNA is TGTGCCACCAGCAGAGAGGCTAGCGGGATCTACGAGCAGTACTTC.

J is TRBJ2-7 and V is TRBV3-1; 13 bases are a match to TRBD2. Germline CDR1 is LGHDT and CDR2 is YNNKEL (reference sequence). The CDR3 runs 16 residues. With 4 bases clipped from V and 2 bases from J, the junction kept 5 bases outside the gene matches. CDR3 DNA sequence: TGTGCCAGCAGCCCGACTAGCGGGAGGATCACCTACGAGCAGTACTTC. Translation gives CASSPTSGRITYEQYF.

The V gene is TRBV7-6, the J gene TRBJ2-3; weak D call: TRBD2 (6 bases). Germline V lookup: CDR1 SGHVS, CDR2 FNYEAQ. The ends were cut back, 5 bases at V and 11 bases at J, with 26 bases in the middle. The CDR3 covers 16 residues. DNA of the CDR3: TGTGCCAGCAGCCACCCACTGACTAGATCCTACAATGAGCAGTATTTT. Its protein product is CASSHPLTRSYNEQYF.

This clonotype was recorded many times. This rearrangement joins TRBV7-2 to TRBJ1-1, with D uncertain. The CDR3 consists of 15 residues. V was cut by 2 bases and J by 7 bases, with 17 bases left in between. CDR1 SGHTA and CDR2 FQGNSA come from the germline V gene. The CDR3 DNA reads as TGTGCCAGCAGCTTATTCGGCACGACCTTTGGTGAAGCTTTCTTT. Protein product: CASSLFGTTFGEAFF.

This clonotype came up many times. V usage is TRBV4-1 and J usage is TRBJ2-7; TRBD1 agrees at 8 bases. The V and J ends lost 0 bases and 4 bases, in that order; junction bases with no gene match: 5. The CDR3 length is 15 residues. CDR1 is MGHRA and CDR2 is YSYEKL in the germline V gene. CDR3 loop: CASSQDQGAEYEQYF. For the CDR3, the DNA is TGCGCCAGCAGCCAAGACCAGGGGGCAGAGTACGAGCAGTACTTC.

This clonotype was observed at least ten times. This chain uses TRBV27 with TRBJ2-5, with TRBD2 identical over 9 bases. This CDR3 region has 15 residues. Losses at the gene ends were 1 base for V and 2 bases for J; bases not matched to a gene: 2. Germline V gene lookup returns CDR1 MNHEY and CDR2 SMNVEV (reference sequence). CDR3 nucleotide sequence: TGTGCCAGCAGTTTATTAGCGGGAGTTCAAGAGACCCAGTACTTC. This sequence encodes CASSLLAGVQETQYF.

The chain couples TRBV7-9 to TRBJ1-1; possibly TRBD1 for D (5 bases). Trimming stripped 3 bases from V and 9 bases from J, with 11 bases between. This CDR3 spans 12 amino acids. CDR1 and CDR2 (germline): SEHNR, FQNEAQ (reference sequence). The CDR3 loop reads CASSLRGTKAFF. The CDR3 nucleotides read TGTGCCAGCAGCTTGAGGGGAACTAAAGCTTTCTTT.

In regard to this clonotype: A much larger clone differs by one base, so this may be a read error. The chain joins TRBV20-1 to TRBJ2-2; 8 bases are shared with TRBD2. The CDR3 has 16 residues. Per germline, CDR1 DFQATT and CDR2 SNEGSKA (reference sequence). The CDR3 DNA reads TGCAGTGCTAGAAGTGTATTAGCGGGGAACAGCGGGGAGCTGTTTTTT. The encoded protein is CSARSVLAGNSGELFF.

This clonotype was detected only a few times. A clone one base away is much larger, so this may be a read error. The genes are TRBV5-4 and TRBJ1-2; D uncertain. The CDR3 is 14 amino acids. CDR1 and CDR2 from the germline V gene are SGHNT and YYREEE (reference sequence). Trimming removed 1 base from V and 3 bases from J, with 10 bases in between. The CDR3 DNA reads as TGTGCCAGCAGCTTGAATAGGGAGGACTATGGCTACACCTTC. Amino acids: CASSLNREDYGYTF.

The chain links TRBV29-1 to TRBJ2-3; D not certain. The CDR3 runs 13 residues. CDR1 is SQVTM and CDR2 is ANQGSEA in the germline V gene. V shed 8 bases and J shed 2 bases, with 14 bases lying between them. CDR3 sequence reads: CSLSGENTDTQYF. The CDR3, as DNA: TGCAGCCTGTCAGGAGAAAACACAGATACGCAGTATTTT.

This clonotype showed up just once. A read error may be the cause here, since a much bigger clone is one base away. This chain joins TRBV19 and TRBJ1-2; D gene ambiguous. The CDR3 spans 13 residues. Germline values: CDR1 LNHDA, CDR2 SQIVND (reference sequence). The CDR3 sequence is CARSTGINYGYTF. Here the CDR3 DNA reads TGTGCCAGAAGTACCGGTATTAACTATGGCTACACCTTC.

Ten or more counts support this clonotype. CDR3: CASSFPSGESYEQYF. CDR3 DNA: TGTGCCAGCAGTTTCCCGTCAGGGGAATCCTACGAGCAGTACTTC. This chain connects TRBV28 to TRBJ2-7; tentative D call: TRBD1 (6 bases). V lost 3 bases, J lost 1 base, and 13 bases lay in between. Germline loops: CDR1 MDHEN, CDR2 SYDVKM. The CDR3 totals 15 residues.

This clonotype was seen repeatedly, ten times or more. The CDR3 spells CASSGKTGVNTEAFF. The CDR3 region has the DNA TGTGCCAGCAGTGGAAAGACAGGGGTGAACACTGAAGCTTTCTTT. V and J are TRBV12-3 or TRBV12-4 and TRBJ1-1, with TRBD1 matching 8 bases. The V gene end was trimmed by 5 bases and the J gene end by 0 bases; junction bases not matched to a gene: 5. The CDR3 runs to 15 residues.

This clonotype was observed many times. The chain links TRBV7-6 to TRBJ1-3, with a tentative D call TRBD1 (6 bases). Germline CDR1 SGHVS, CDR2 FNYEAQ. V lost 5 bases and J lost 4, with 15 bases in between. The CDR3 consists of 15 residues. CDR3 loop: CASSQNAGAGNTIYF. In nucleotides, the CDR3 is TGTGCCAGCAGCCAAAACGCGGGGGCAGGAAACACCATATATTTT.

The sample holds a few counts of this clonotype. The gene calls are TRBV30 and TRBJ2-7; no clear D gene. The CDR3 extends over 12 amino acids. Germline V gives CDR1 GTSNPN, CDR2 SVGIG (reference sequence). The V gene lost 2 bases and the J gene lost 12 bases, with 17 bases spanning the gap. The CDR3 DNA is TGTGCCTGGAGTCTGCCCCCCGAAGCAGGGTACTTC. Protein: CAWSLPPEAGYF.

This clonotype was detected many times. The chain employs TRBV20-1 and TRBJ2-7; TRBD1 is a possible D gene (5 bases). Germline V gives CDR1 DFQATT, CDR2 SNEGSKA (reference sequence). The CDR3 has 13 amino acids. The V end lost 5 bases, the J end lost 7 bases, and 18 bases lay between the germline ends. CDR3 in amino acids: CSARQSLLGEQYF. In DNA, the CDR3 is TGCAGTGCTCGACAGTCCCTCCTAGGTGAGCAGTACTTC.

This clonotype has a count of ten or more. The chain has TRBV2 and TRBJ2-1; 8 nucleotides line up with TRBD1. Per germline, CDR1 SNHLY and CDR2 FYNNEI. This CDR3 has 15 amino acids. The V gene end was trimmed by 7 bases and the J gene end by 5 bases; junction bases not matched to a gene: 10. The DNA for the CDR3 is TGTGCCAGCAAGGCGGCAGGGGGCTACGACAATGAGCAGTTCTTC. It translates to CASKAAGGYDNEQFF.

A word on this clonotype: A read error is possible here, since a much larger clone lies one base away. This chain uses TRBV10-3 with TRBJ1-6; perhaps TRBD1 as D (6 bases). Germline CDR1 reads ENHRY; CDR2 reads SYGVKD. CDR3 length equals 15 residues. The V and J ends lost 3 bases and 9 bases respectively, with 15 bases between them. The CDR3 loop reads CAISDRTVDSSPLHF. The CDR3 coding sequence is TGTGCCATCAGTGACCGGACAGTGGACAGTTCACCCCTCCACTTT.

A few counts support this clonotype. This sequence joins TRBV29-1 and TRBJ2-3; the D gene could be TRBD1 or TRBD2 (5 bases each). This CDR3 is 14 amino acids long. V lost 5 bases and J 1 base, leaving 13 bases between the germline ends. Germline V gene lookup returns CDR1 SQVTM and CDR2 ANQGSEA. DNA for the CDR3: TGCAGCGTTAAGGCAGGGACGGGCACAGATACGCAGTATTTT. Encoded protein: CSVKAGTGTDTQYF.

Of note for this clonotype: A single base separates this from a much larger clone, so it may be a read error. The chain combines TRBV3-1 with TRBJ2-1; TRBD2 matches 12 bases. Germline CDR1 and CDR2: LGHDT and YNNKEL (reference sequence). CDR3 length: 15 amino acids. With V trimmed by 6 bases and J by 2 bases, 2 bases remained unmatched. As DNA, the CDR3 is TGTGCCAGCAGAACTAGCGGGAGGCCCTACAATGAGCAGTTCTTC. Translation gives CASRTSGRPYNEQFF.

This clonotype was observed many times. This sequence joins TRBV10-3 and TRBJ1-6; TRBD1 aligns across 7 bases. V lost 3 bases to trimming and J lost 7 bases; unmatched junction nucleotides: 9. Germline-derived CDR1 and CDR2 are ENHRY and SYGVKD. This CDR3 has 16 amino acids. As DNA, the CDR3 is TGTGCCATCAGTGAACCGCGGGGACAGCTAAATTCACCCCTCCACTTT. This sequence encodes CAISEPRGQLNSPLHF.

The sample holds many counts of this clonotype. The V gene is TRBV6-2 or TRBV6-3, the J gene TRBJ2-7; 7 positions match TRBD1. J was trimmed by 3 bases and V by 9 bases; bases with no gene match: 11. There are 14 residues in the CDR3. Germline V CDR1 and CDR2: MNHEY, SVGEGT. CDR3 sequence (DNA): TGTGCCAGTCTAGGGGACAGACGGGACTACGAGCAGTACTTC. Translation gives CASLGDRRDYEQYF.

This clonotype was counted many times. The rearrangement links TRBV24-1 to TRBJ2-1; TRBD1 or TRBD2 may be the D gene (5 bases each). From germline, CDR1 is KGHDR and CDR2 SFDVKD. V was trimmed by 7 bases and J by 8 bases, leaving 11 bases between them. The CDR3 runs 12 residues. CDR3 nucleotides: TGTGCCACCAGCCGGGACGGATATGAGCAGTTCTTC. Translating it yields CATSRDGYEQFF.

Notes on this clonotype: One end of the junction varies from germline; a read error may be responsible. The chain couples TRBV20-1 to TRBJ2-3; 9 bases are shared with TRBD2. The CDR3 runs 17 residues. CDR1 is DFQATT and CDR2 is SNEGSKA in the germline V gene (reference sequence). For the CDR3, the DNA is TGCAGTGCTAGACCCCTAGCGGGAACACGTAGCACAGGTACGCAGTATTTT. The encoded protein is CSARPLAGTRSTGTQYF.

This clonotype was seen many times. V gene TRBV3-1 combines with J gene TRBJ2-5, with TRBD1 matching 9 bases. The germline V gene encodes CDR1 LGHDT and CDR2 YNNKEL (reference sequence). CDR3 length: 15 residues. Unmatched junction bases numbered 10, after V lost 5 bases and J lost 6 bases. CDR3 amino acids: CASSSRDRVLKTQYF. DNA for the CDR3: TGTGCCAGCAGCAGTCGGGACAGGGTTTTAAAGACCCAGTACTTC.

In regard to this clonotype: A clone one base away is much larger, so this may be a read error. The chain combines TRBV24-1 with TRBJ2-7; TRBD1 aligns across 7 bases. In germline, CDR1 is KGHDR, CDR2 SFDVKD. V was clipped by 6 bases and J by 2 bases; unmatched bases: 15. This CDR3 region has 17 residues. CDR3 coding DNA: TGTGCCACCAGTTATGAGGACAGGCCCGACGGGGCCTACGAGCAGTACTTC. It translates to CATSYEDRPDGAYEQYF.